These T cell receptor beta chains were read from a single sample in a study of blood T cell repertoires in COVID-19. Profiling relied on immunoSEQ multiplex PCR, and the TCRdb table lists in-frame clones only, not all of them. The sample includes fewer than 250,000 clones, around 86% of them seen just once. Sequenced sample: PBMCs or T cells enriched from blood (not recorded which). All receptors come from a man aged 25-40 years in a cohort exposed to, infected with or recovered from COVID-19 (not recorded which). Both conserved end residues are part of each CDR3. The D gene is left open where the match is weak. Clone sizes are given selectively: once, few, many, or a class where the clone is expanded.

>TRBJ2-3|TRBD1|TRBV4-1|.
CASSGGTGPAASTDTQYF
TGCGCCAGCAGCGGGGGGACAGGGCCAGCGGCGAGCACAGATACGCAGTATTTT
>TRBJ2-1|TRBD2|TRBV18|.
CASSLRTSRDEQFF
TGTGCCAGCTCACTGCGGACTAGTCGTGATGAGCAGTTCTTC
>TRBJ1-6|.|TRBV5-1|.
CASSLGEISSYNSPLHF
TGCGCCAGCAGCTTGGGAGAAATTAGCTCCTATAATTCACCCCTCCACTTT
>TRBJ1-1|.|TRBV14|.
CASSQLDSGTEAFF
TGTGCCAGCAGCCAACTCGACAGTGGCACTGAAGCTTTCTTT
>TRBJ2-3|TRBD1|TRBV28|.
CASSLGTGPGGTDTQYF
TGTGCCAGCAGTTTGGGGACAGGGCCGGGCGGAACAGATACGCAGTATTTT
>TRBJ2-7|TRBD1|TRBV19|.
CASSEQGGYEQYF
TGTGCCAGTAGCGAACAGGGGGGTTACGAGCAGTACTTC
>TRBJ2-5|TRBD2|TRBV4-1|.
CASSQVGLAGETQYF
TGCGCCAGCAGCCAAGTTGGGCTAGCGGGAGAGACCCAGTACTTC
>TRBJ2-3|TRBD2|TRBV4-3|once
CASSLLAGGDTQYF
TGCGCCAGCAGCCTACTAGCGGGAGGTGATACGCAGTATTTT
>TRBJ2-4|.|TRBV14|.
CASSRTALSIQYF
TGTGCCAGCAGCCGCACAGCCTTATCCATTCAGTACTTC
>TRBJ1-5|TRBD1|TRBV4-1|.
CASRDRGAGQPQHF
TGCGCCAGCAGGGACAGGGGAGCGGGACAGCCCCAGCATTTT
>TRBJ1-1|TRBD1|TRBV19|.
CASGGQGGYWNTEAFF
TGTGCCAGCGGGGGACAGGGGGGATACTGGAACACTGAAGCTTTCTTT
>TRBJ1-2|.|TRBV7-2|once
CASSRLGGYTF
TGTGCCAGCAGCCGACTCGGTGGCTACACCTTC
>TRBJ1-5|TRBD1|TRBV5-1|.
CASSSWTGTQPQHF
TGCGCCAGCAGCTCCTGGACAGGAACCCAGCCCCAGCATTTT
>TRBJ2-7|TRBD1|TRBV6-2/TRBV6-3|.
CASSYPRQGTSYEQYF
TGTGCCAGCAGTTACCCAAGACAGGGGACCTCCTACGAGCAGTACTTC
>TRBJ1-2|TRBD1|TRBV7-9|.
CASSLGGGRGDLIYGYTF
TGTGCCAGCAGCTTAGGAGGAGGCAGGGGGGATTTGATCTATGGCTACACCTTC
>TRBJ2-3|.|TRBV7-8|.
CASSLVRHRYAVF
TGTGCCAGCAGCTTAGTACGCCACAGATACGCAGTATTT
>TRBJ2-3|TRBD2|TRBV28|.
CASSFSGGNTDTQYF
TGTGCCAGCAGTTTTTCGGGAGGTAACACAGATACGCAGTATTTT
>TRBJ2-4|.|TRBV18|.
CASSQPAGRIYIQYF
TGTGCCAGCTCACAGCCGGCAGGGCGGATATACATTCAGTACTTC
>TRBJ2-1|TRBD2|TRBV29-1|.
CSVGLAVGVNEQFF
TGCAGCGTTGGACTAGCGGTAGGGGTCAATGAGCAGTTCTTC
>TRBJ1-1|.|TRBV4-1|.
CASSPTGTTGVLAFF
TGCGCCAGCAGCCCGACGGGGACAACCGGGGTTTTAGCTTTCTTT
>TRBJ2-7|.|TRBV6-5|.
CASSRSGTQGGEQYF
TGTGCCAGCAGTAGATCCGGGACCCAGGGAGGAGAGCAGTACTTC
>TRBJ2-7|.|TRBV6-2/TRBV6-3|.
CASSSTNYEQYF
TGTGCCAGCAGCTCAACTAACTACGAGCAGTACTTC
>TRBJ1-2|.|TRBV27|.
CASSFGRVDYGYTF
TGTGCCAGCAGTTTCGGCAGGGTGGACTATGGCTACACCTTC
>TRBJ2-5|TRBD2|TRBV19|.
CASSNSLAGVGETQYF
TGTGCCAGTAGTAATTCACTAGCGGGAGTGGGAGAGACCCAGTACTTC
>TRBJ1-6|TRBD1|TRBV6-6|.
CASSRTGDNSPLHF
TGTGCCAGCAGTCGGACAGGGGACAATTCACCCCTCCACTTT
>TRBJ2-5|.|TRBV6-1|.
CASSELTGIYQETQYF
TGTGCCAGCAGTGAACTTACAGGGATTTACCAAGAGACCCAGTACTTC